What follows are 13 T cell receptor beta chains derived from one specimen sequenced in a study of Ad26.COV2.S vaccination and SARS-CoV-2 variants. TCRdb's table, derived via immunoSEQ multiplex PCR, lists solely in-frame clones and lacks some. The sample consists of a few hundred thousand clones, around 87% of them appearing once. Documented treatment: 15 to 20 received Ad26.COV2.S at low or high dose, single or two shots; 5 received placebo; per-sample allocation not given. Each sample was drawn 63 days after the first injection (of vaccine or placebo). Source: peripheral blood, taken in a trial of Ad26.COV2.S vaccine versus placebo. Receptor source: a person aged 18-65 years who received the Ad26.COV2.S COVID-19 vaccine or a placebo.

Note on this clone: Mismatch with germline at one junction end may stem from a read error. CDR3 amino acids: CASSSLSRQTHYGYTF. The DNA of the CDR3 is TGTGCCAGCAGTAGCCTTTCGAGGCAAACCCACTATGGCTACACCTTC. The chain combines TRBV19 with TRBJ1-2; D uncertain. Germline CDR1 LNHDA, CDR2 SQIVND (reference sequence). The length of the CDR3 is 16 residues.

The V gene is TRBV10-3, the J gene TRBJ1-2, with D tentatively TRBD1 (5 bases). CDR1 and CDR2 from the germline V gene are ENHRY and SYGVKD. This CDR3 has 13 amino acids. V was cut by 8 bases and J by 1 base, with 11 bases left in between. The CDR3 spells CAIWDGDNYGYTF. CDR3 bases: TGTGCCATCTGGGACGGTGATAACTATGGCTACACCTTC.

The chain couples TRBV6-5 to TRBJ2-7, with D possibly being TRBD1 or TRBD2 (5 bases each). The CDR3 is made up of 15 amino acids. Per the germline V gene, CDR1 is MNHEY and CDR2 is SVGAGI. With 5 bases removed from V and 7 bases from J, the gap between germline ends came to 21 bases. This chain's CDR3 is CASSRGAVAVGEQYF. The CDR3 coding sequence is TGTGCCAGCAGTCGAGGGGCGGTGGCAGTGGGGGAGCAGTACTTC.

This sequence joins TRBV27 and TRBJ2-5, with 9 bases matching TRBD2. There are 18 residues in the CDR3. With V trimmed by 0 bases and J by 4 bases, 12 bases remained unmatched. In germline, CDR1 is MNHEY, CDR2 SMNVEV (reference sequence). The DNA of the CDR3 is TGTGCCAGCAGTTTATCTTTATTCGGTAGCGGGGGAGTAGAGACCCAGTACTTC. Protein: CASSLSLFGSGGVETQYF.

The chain has TRBV11-1 and TRBJ2-3, with D perhaps TRBD2 (7 bases). The CDR3 covers 15 residues. The germline gives CDR1 SGHAT, CDR2 FQDESV (reference sequence). Trimming shortened V by 5 bases and J by 6 bases, and 18 bases separated the two germline ends. CDR3 nucleotide sequence: TGTGCCAGCAGCCCCTGGCGGGGGCAGGGCGATACGCAGTATTTT. It yields the protein CASSPWRGQGDTQYF.

The chain joins TRBV9 to TRBJ2-2; 8 positions match TRBD2. V shed 3 bases, J shed 4 bases, and the junction held 11 bases outside the gene matches. The CDR3 loop spans 17 amino acids. The V gene's germline CDR1 is SGDLS and CDR2 YYNGEE. CDR3 coding DNA: TGTGCCAGCAGCGGCGGACTAGCATTTGTTTTCACCGGGGAGCTGTTTTTT. Translating it yields CASSGGLAFVFTGELFF.

The chain recombines TRBV11-2 with TRBJ2-7, with TRBD1 identical over 7 bases. CDR3 length equals 15 residues. Germline V gene lookup returns CDR1 SGHAT and CDR2 FQNNGV. V shed 2 bases, J shed 6 bases, and the junction held 10 bases outside the gene matches. CDR3 in DNA: TGTGCCAGCAGCTTACCCGGACAGGCGAGGCTCGAGCAGTACTTC. Translating it yields CASSLPGQARLEQYF. The variable domain in full, with the rest retrieved from reference TRBV11-2 and TRBJ2-7, is EAGVAQSPRYKIIEKRQSVAFWCNPISGHATLYWYQQILGQGPKLLIQFQNNGVVDDSQLPKDRFSAERLKGVDSTLKIQPAKLEDSAVYLCASSLPGQARLEQYFGPGTRLTVT.

The CDR3 region is CASSVRQGGIEKLFF. CDR3 nucleotide sequence: TGTGCCAGCAGCGTCAGACAGGGGGGGATTGAAAAACTGTTTTTT. The chain has TRBV28 and TRBJ1-4; 9 bases agree with TRBD1. This CDR3 comprises 15 residues. Losses at the gene ends were 6 bases for V and 7 bases for J; bases not matched to a gene: 9. Per germline, CDR1 MDHEN and CDR2 SYDVKM.

The chain recombines TRBV6-2 or TRBV6-3 with TRBJ1-1; a possible D gene is TRBD1 (5 bases). The V end lost 2 bases, the J end lost 4 bases, and 8 bases lay between the germline ends. CDR3 length: 13 amino acids. The germline V gene has CDR1 MNHEY and CDR2 SVGEGT. This CDR3 is CASSYLRVTEAFF. The CDR3 DNA follows: TGTGCCAGCAGTTACCTCAGGGTCACTGAAGCTTTCTTT.

The chain links TRBV5-5 to TRBJ2-7, with D tentatively TRBD1 (6 bases). Germline V CDR1 and CDR2: SGHKS, YYEKEE (reference sequence). The CDR3 has 16 residues. V was shortened by 1 base and J by 6 bases, with 20 bases between the two germline ends. DNA of the CDR3: TGTGCCAGCAGCTTGACGGCAACAGGGACGGGAAGCGAGCAGTACTTC. Translating it yields CASSLTATGTGSEQYF.

This clone appeared once. This rearrangement joins TRBV5-8 to TRBJ1-2; D not certain. CDR1 is SGHTS, CDR2 YDEGEE, per germline. The CDR3 totals 15 residues. V was clipped by 2 bases and J by 3 bases, with 14 bases between them. This chain's CDR3 is CASSFPRDRHYGYTF. As DNA, the CDR3 is TGTGCCAGCAGCTTTCCCCGGGATAGGCACTATGGCTACACCTTC.

In the case of this clone: Other DNA sequences in this sample translate to the same CDR3. The chain couples TRBV19 to TRBJ2-3; no clear D. Per germline, CDR1 LNHDA and CDR2 SQIVND (reference sequence). The ends were cut back, 3 bases at V and 1 base at J, with 5 bases in the middle. CDR3 length: 13 residues. The CDR3 DNA is TGTGCCAGTAGTATGAGTGGCACAGATACGCAGTATTTT. Protein product: CASSMSGTDTQYF.

This chain connects TRBV7-8 to TRBJ2-5; a weak D match, TRBD1 (5 bases). This CDR3 contains 14 residues. Trimming removed 5 bases from V and 1 base from J, with 11 bases in between. Germline-derived CDR1 and CDR2 are SGHVS and FQNEAQ. CDR3 DNA sequence: TGTGCCAGCAGCGCCCAGGGATTCCAAGAGACCCAGTACTTC. This gives the protein CASSAQGFQETQYF.